What follows are 13 T cell receptor beta chains derived from one specimen sequenced in a study of T cell clonality in common variable immunodeficiency. Clones were read by immunoSEQ multiplex PCR, and TCRdb kept only the in-frame ones, dropping some. The sample holds roughly 52,000 clones, and no clone turns up only once. The source material was peripheral blood mononuclear cells. Receptor source: a person aged 18 to 70 in good health.

This clone has ten or more counts. The CDR3 end falls 3 residues outside the read, so it is completed with the germline J gene. This chain joins TRBV5-1 and TRBJ2-2; D is perhaps TRBD1 (5 bases). This CDR3 is built from 14 residues. CDR1 SGHRS and CDR2 YFSETQ come from the germline V gene. V was trimmed by 1 base and J by 4 bases, leaving 8 bases between them. CDR3 sequence reads: CASSLFQGTGELFF. CDR3 DNA, as far as it was read: TGCGCCAGCAGCTTGTTCCAGGGCACCGGGGAG.

This clone was detected ten times or more. CDR3 DNA, as far as it was read: TGTGCCAGCAGCTTGGCCCAGGGAGTCAATCAGCCC. Encoded protein: CASSLAQGVNQP. The whole CDR3 protein reads CASSLAQGVNQPQHF. This chain joins TRBV5-5 and TRBJ1-5; D is possibly TRBD1 (5 bases). The read ends 3 residues early relative to the CDR3; the germline J gene fills the gap. Trimming stripped 0 bases from V and 3 bases from J, with 10 bases between. Germline V gene lookup returns CDR1 SGHKS and CDR2 YYEKEE (reference sequence). The CDR3 loop spans 15 amino acids. Combining the CDR3 with reference TRBV5-5 and TRBJ1-5 gives the whole variable domain DAGVTQSPTHLIKTRGQQVTLRCSPISGHKSVSWYQQVLGQGPQFIFQYYEKEERGRGNFPDRFSARQFPNYSSELNVNALLLGDSALYLCASSLAQGVNQPQHFGDGTRLSIL.

Ten or more counts support this clone. The CDR3 end lies 3 residues beyond the end of the read and is filled in from the germline J gene. The chain recombines TRBV20-1 with TRBJ2-5, with D possibly TRBD1 on 6 matching bases. The CDR3 has 12 amino acids. Germline assignment: CDR1 DFQATT and CDR2 SNEGSKA (reference sequence). The V end lost 2 bases, the J end lost 4 bases, and 8 bases lay between the germline ends. The CDR3: CSARTGTETQYF. Incomplete CDR3 DNA: TGCAGTGCTAGAACAGGGACAGAGACC.

Only a few counts were recorded for this clone. The germline gene is not matched at one end of the junction; a read error may be the cause. With the read ending 3 residues before the CDR3 end, the germline J gene is used to fill in that end. Different DNA sequences within this sample yield the same CDR3. This chain links TRBV30 with TRBJ1-3; perhaps TRBD1 as D (6 bases). CDR3 length: 14 residues. Germline CDR1 is GTSNPN and CDR2 is SVGIG (reference sequence). The CDR3 reads CAYRDLFSGNTIYF. The covered CDR3 bases are TGTGCCTACAGGGACCTCTTCTCTGGAAACACA.

This clone occurred many times. The read finishes 3 residues shy of the CDR3 end, and the germline J gene is used to complete it. The chain joins TRBV20-1 to TRBJ2-1; D is unclear. The CDR3 runs to 15 residues. V was pared by 0 bases and J by 3 bases, with 12 bases between. In germline, CDR1 is DFQATT, CDR2 SNEGSKA (reference sequence). The chain's CDR3 is CSARDPRRLYNEQFF. Incomplete CDR3 DNA: TGCAGTGCTAGAGATCCTAGAAGGCTCTACAATGAG.

This clone was observed a few times. This chain's CDR3 is CASSELLAGPYEQYF. Incomplete CDR3 DNA: TGTGCCAGCAGTGAATTGCTAGCGGGACCCTACGAG. The J gene is TRBJ2-7, the V gene TRBV2; 9 nucleotides match TRBD2. The DNA ends 3 residues before the CDR3 does, and the rest of the CDR3 is filled in from the germline J gene. V lost 2 bases and J lost 2; bases outside the gene matches: 4. The CDR3 runs to 15 residues. Germline V CDR1 and CDR2: SNHLY, FYNNEI.

This clone was observed at least ten times. An end of the junction differs from the germline gene, which may be a read error. The read ends 3 residues before the CDR3 terminus; that terminus is restored from the germline J gene. The rearrangement uses TRBV4-2 and TRBJ2-6, with 9 positions matching TRBD1. The CDR3 is 18 amino acids. From germline, CDR1 is LGHNA and CDR2 YNFKEQ. The CDR3 spells CASSPGQGPLSGANVLTF. The part of the CDR3 DNA that was read is TGCGCCAGCAGCCCCGGACAGGGGCCTCTCTCTGGGGCCAACGTC.

This clone was counted at least ten times. The read stops 3 residues short of the end of the CDR3; the missing end is completed from the germline J gene. The same CDR3 is also encoded by other DNA sequences in this sample. This chain links TRBV19 with TRBJ1-3; D remains ambiguous. The CDR3 sequence is 13 residues long. The ends were cut back, 6 bases at V and 1 base at J, with 7 bases in the middle. Germline values: CDR1 LNHDA, CDR2 SQIVND (reference sequence). The CDR3 reads CASRWASGNTIYF. CDR3 bases read: TGTGCCAGTAGGTGGGCTTCTGGAAACACC.

This clone came up many times. From the germline J gene comes the end of the CDR3, since the read stops 3 residues before it. The rearrangement joins TRBV19 to TRBJ2-3; tentatively, D is TRBD2 (5 bases). The germline CDR1 and CDR2 sequences are LNHDA and SQIVND (reference sequence). Trimming cost V 3 bases and J 0 bases, with 7 bases left between them. The CDR3 is 14 residues long. CDR3 DNA (partial): TGTGCCAGTAGTATCGGCGGGAGCACAGATACG. Protein product: CASSIGGSTDT. The entire CDR3 protein reads CASSIGGSTDTQYF. Complete variable domain (other parts from reference TRBV19 and TRBJ2-3): DGGITQSPKYLFRKEGQNVTLSCEQNLNHDAMYWYRQDPGQGLRLIYYSQIVNDFQKGDIAEGYSVSREKKESFPLTVTSAQKNPTAFYLCASSIGGSTDTQYFGPGTRLTVL.

This clone was seen at least ten times. Read coverage stops 3 residues before the CDR3 terminus; the germline J gene supplies the remainder. V gene TRBV5-1 combines with J gene TRBJ1-2, with D maybe TRBD1 (6 bases). CDR1 and CDR2 (germline): SGHRS, YFSETQ. The CDR3 runs 17 residues. The V end was cut by 2 bases, the J end by 4 bases, with 21 bases between. CDR3 loop: CASSLNEGGSSFYGYTF. CDR3 bases read: TGCGCCAGCAGCTTAAATGAAGGGGGATCATCCTTCTATGGC.

This clone was observed at least ten times. The DNA ends 3 residues before the CDR3 does, and the rest of the CDR3 is filled in from the germline J gene. The chain combines TRBV5-1 with TRBJ2-3, with 13 bases aligning to TRBD2. V lost 7 bases to trimming and J lost 0 bases; unmatched junction nucleotides: 2. Germline CDR1 is SGHRS and CDR2 is YFSETQ. The CDR3 totals 15 residues. CDR3 residues: CASGTSGESTDTQYF. The DNA read from the CDR3 is TGCGCCAGCGGGACTAGCGGGGAGAGCACAGATACG.

This clone has a count of ten or more. The read terminates 3 residues before the CDR3 end, so the remaining end is supplied by the germline J gene. The chain is built from TRBV2 and TRBJ1-5; D unclear. The CDR3 totals 10 residues. The ends were cut back, 5 bases at V and 9 bases at J, with 5 bases in the middle. The germline V gene encodes CDR1 SNHLY and CDR2 FYNNEI. This chain's CDR3 is CASSRGPQHF. CDR3 bases read: TGTGCCAGCAGTCGGGGGCCC. Combining the CDR3 with reference TRBV2 and TRBJ1-5 gives the whole variable domain EPEVTQTPSHQVTQMGQEVILRCVPISNHLYFYWYRQILGQKVEFLVSFYNNEISEKSEIFDDQFSVERPDGSNFTLKIRSTKLEDSAMYFCASSRGPQHFGDGTRLSIL.

This clone was picked up a small number of times. The read gets to within 3 residues of the CDR3 end, and the germline J gene fills in the rest. V and J are TRBV30 and TRBJ2-5; tentative D call: TRBD1 (5 bases). The V gene lost 2 bases and the J gene lost 5 bases, with 15 bases spanning the gap. Germline V gene data show CDR1 as GTSNPN and CDR2 as SVGIG (reference sequence). The CDR3 has 14 amino acids. The part of the CDR3 DNA that was read is TGTGCCTGGAGTACAAGCAGGGTAGGGGAGACC. Residues: CAWSTSRVGET. The CDR3 in its entirety is CAWSTSRVGETQYF.